This is a list of T cell receptor beta chains from one sample in a study of blood T cell repertoires in COVID-19. The method was immunoSEQ multiplex PCR; TCRdb's version includes in-frame clones alone and lacks a portion of them. The sample holds 150,000 or so clones; roughly 80% are singletons and the top ten take around 10%. Sequenced material: PBMCs or T cells enriched from blood (not recorded which). The receptors here all came from a middle-aged man who had recovered from COVID-19. Both conserved end residues are part of each CDR3.

J,V,CDR3
TRBJ1-2,TRBV11-2,CASSFWGGDGYTF
TRBJ2-5,TRBV4-1,CASSQDRGKTQYF
TRBJ2-3,TRBV7-6,CASGMASGGGDTQYF
TRBJ2-5,TRBV5-8,CASSAAPGQGKETQYF
TRBJ1-1,TRBV11-2,CASSPRPGLPPGLNTEAFF
TRBJ1-5,TRBV12-5,CASGLAGQGPNQPQHF
TRBJ2-7,TRBV27,CASRTGTGLSYEQYF
TRBJ1-6,TRBV11-2,CASSLDASSYNSPLHF
TRBJ1-4,TRBV25-1,CASSEYRGREKLFF
TRBJ1-6,TRBV14,CASSQGRQGYSPLHF
TRBJ2-5,TRBV20-1,CSASEVRGETQYF
TRBJ2-4,TRBV11-2,CASSPRASGGVAKNIQYF
TRBJ1-1,TRBV19,CASSLDRDRGSNTEAFF
TRBJ1-4,TRBV6-6,CASSYRGAQANEKLFF
TRBJ2-3,TRBV4-3,CASSPSGAGKDTQYF
TRBJ2-5,TRBV28,CASSLPAGGRETQYF
TRBJ1-2,TRBV3-1/TRBV3-2,CASSHRQGTGYTF
TRBJ1-4,TRBV19,CASSIRGHNNEKLFF
TRBJ2-3,TRBV5-3,CARSSDYFPLYHRYGTQYF
TRBJ1-2,TRBV30,CAWSNNARYGYTF
TRBJ2-1,TRBV9,CASSVAQGRYNEQFF
TRBJ1-1,TRBV18,CASSKNEREVTEAFF
TRBJ2-1,TRBV29-1,CSVGQYNEQFF
TRBJ2-1,TRBV6-2/TRBV6-3,CASSSSGGPYNEQFF
TRBJ1-2,TRBV6-2/TRBV6-3,CASSSGEGNGYTF
TRBJ1-3,TRBV5-1,CASSFGQAFSGNTIYF
TRBJ1-1,TRBV1,CTNKFHTEAFF